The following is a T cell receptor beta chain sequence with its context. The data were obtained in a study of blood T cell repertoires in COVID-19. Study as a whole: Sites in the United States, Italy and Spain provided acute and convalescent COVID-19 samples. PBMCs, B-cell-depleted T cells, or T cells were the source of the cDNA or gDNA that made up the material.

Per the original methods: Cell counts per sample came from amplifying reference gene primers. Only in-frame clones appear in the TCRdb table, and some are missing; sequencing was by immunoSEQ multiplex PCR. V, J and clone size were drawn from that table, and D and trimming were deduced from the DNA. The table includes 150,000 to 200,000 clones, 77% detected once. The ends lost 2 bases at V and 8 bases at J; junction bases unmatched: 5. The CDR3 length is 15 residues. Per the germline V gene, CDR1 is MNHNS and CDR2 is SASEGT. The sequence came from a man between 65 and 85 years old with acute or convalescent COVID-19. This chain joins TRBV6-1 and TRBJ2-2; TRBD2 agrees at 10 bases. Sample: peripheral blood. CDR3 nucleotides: TGTGCCAGCAGTGAACTAGCGGGAGTGTCAGGGGAGCTGTTTTTT. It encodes CASSELAGVSGELFF.